This entry lists 24 T cell receptor beta chains sequenced from one sample in a study of blood T cell repertoires in COVID-19. Repertoires were generated with immunoSEQ multiplex PCR, while TCRdb's copy carries only in-frame clones and drops some. Here the sample spans 87,000 or so clones, approximately 80% being singletons. Sequencing was done on a sample of peripheral blood. These receptors were obtained from an older woman with acute or convalescent COVID-19.

This clone showed up just once. The rearrangement uses TRBV4-1 and TRBJ1-5; 8 nucleotides agree with TRBD1. The CDR3 length is 17 residues. Germline V gene lookup returns CDR1 MGHRA and CDR2 YSYEKL. The V gene end was trimmed by 1 base and the J gene end by 8 bases; junction bases not matched to a gene: 13. As DNA, the CDR3 is TGCGCCAGCAGCCAAGCGCCCTGGACAGGGAGGTTAAAGCCCCAGCATTTT. This encodes CASSQAPWTGRLKPQHF.

The chain carries TRBV7-9 and TRBJ2-3; D is uncertain. Trimming shortened V by 5 bases and J by 4 bases, and 7 bases separated the two germline ends. The CDR3 has 12 residues. CDR1 is SEHNR and CDR2 is FQNEAQ in the germline V gene (reference sequence). The CDR3 DNA follows: TGTGCCAGCAGCCGACACTCAGATACGCAGTATTTT. Translated: CASSRHSDTQYF.

The chain couples TRBV7-2 to TRBJ2-1; TRBD1 aligns across 7 bases. J gave up 4 bases and V 5 bases, and 5 bases lay outside the gene matches. Germline assignment: CDR1 SGHTA and CDR2 FQGNSA. This CDR3 has 14 residues. CDR3: CASSQMTGYNEQFF. The CDR3 DNA reads TGTGCCAGCAGCCAAATGACAGGGTACAATGAGCAGTTCTTC. The full variable domain, in which reference TRBV7-2 and TRBJ2-1 provide the parts outside the CDR3, is GAGVSQSPSNKVTEKGKDVELRCDPISGHTALYWYRQSLGQGLEFLIYFQGNSAPDKSGLPSDRFSAERTGGSVSTLTIQRTQQEDSAVYLCASSQMTGYNEQFFGPGTRLTVL.

This clone was detected a few times. The chain is built from TRBV12-5 and TRBJ2-1; D gene unclear. Per the germline V gene, CDR1 is LGHNT and CDR2 is FRNRAP. Trimming took 2 bases from V and 5 from J, leaving 25 bases between them. This CDR3 spans 19 amino acids. DNA for the CDR3: TGTGCTAGTGGTTTGACCTCCCCCGCGACACGTGTGCATAACAATGAGCAGTTCTTC. This gives the protein CASGLTSPATRVHNNEQFF. Combining the CDR3 with reference TRBV12-5 and TRBJ2-1 gives the whole variable domain DARVTQTPRHKVTEMGQEVTMRCQPILGHNTVFWYRQTMMQGLELLAYFRNRAPLDDSGMPKDRFSAEMPDATLATLKIQPSEPRDSAVYFCASGLTSPATRVHNNEQFFGPGTRLTVL.

In nucleotides, the CDR3 is TGTGCCACCAGCAGATCGCCAGATAGACTACAAGAGACCCAGTACTTC. Protein sequence: CATSRSPDRLQETQYF. The chain couples TRBV15 to TRBJ2-5; D might be TRBD2 (5 bases). Per germline, CDR1 LNHNV and CDR2 YYDKDF (reference sequence). The CDR3 extends over 16 amino acids. V was clipped by 2 bases and J by 2 bases, with 15 bases between them.

With regard to this clone: At one boundary the junction diverges from the germline segment, which might be a read error. CDR3 sequence (DNA): TGTGCCAGCACCCGGGACAACCTCTCCTTCCCCCACTTC. It encodes CASTRDNLSFPHF. The rearrangement joins TRBV6-6 to TRBJ2-7, with D possibly TRBD1 on 6 matching bases. This CDR3 region has 13 residues. Germline lookup yields CDR1 MNHNY and CDR2 SVGAGI (reference sequence).

The V and J genes are TRBV7-8 and TRBJ2-1; 7 bases are a match to TRBD2. The junction had 8 bases not matched to a gene; V was cut back by 5 bases and J by 1 base. This CDR3 has 16 residues. Germline lookup yields CDR1 SGHVS and CDR2 FQNEAQ. The CDR3 reads CASSHRTRVSYNEQFF. In nucleotides, the CDR3 is TGTGCCAGCAGCCACCGGACTAGGGTGTCCTACAATGAGCAGTTCTTC.

The rearrangement uses TRBV3-1 (or the pseudogene TRBV3-2) and TRBJ1-6; D gene unclear. The germline gives CDR1 LGHDT, CDR2 YNNKEL (reference sequence). The CDR3 is made up of 14 amino acids. The V gene lost 4 bases and the J gene lost 8 bases, with 12 bases spanning the gap. The CDR3 here is CASSPMGEDSPLHF. The CDR3 region has the DNA TGTGCCAGCAGCCCTATGGGAGAGGATTCACCCCTCCACTTT.

The genes are TRBV9 and TRBJ1-6; a possible D gene is TRBD1 (6 bases). This CDR3 has 16 amino acids. Per the germline V gene, CDR1 is SGDLS and CDR2 is YYNGEE. With 4 bases removed from V and 9 bases from J, the gap between germline ends came to 20 bases. In DNA, the CDR3 is TGTGCCAGCAGCACATCGTTAGGGGGTTTGGGTTCACCCCTCCACTTT. Its protein product is CASSTSLGGLGSPLHF.

This chain uses TRBV20-1 with TRBJ1-1; D is possibly TRBD1 (6 bases). The CDR3 loop spans 10 amino acids. The V gene's germline CDR1 is DFQATT and CDR2 SNEGSKA (reference sequence). Trimming took 2 bases from V and 8 from J, leaving 6 bases between them. CDR3 sequence: CSARQGEAFF. The CDR3 nucleotides read TGCAGTGCTAGACAGGGGGAAGCTTTCTTT.

The rearrangement uses TRBV7-3 and TRBJ2-3; 12 bases map to TRBD2. Germline loops: CDR1 SGHTA, CDR2 FQGTGA. The CDR3 loop spans 16 amino acids. V trimming: 5 bases; J trimming: 4 bases; junction bases outside the gene matches: 7. CDR3 nucleotide sequence: TGTGCCAGCAGCGCCTCGCTAGCGGGGGGGGCAGATACGCAGTATTTT. Residues: CASSASLAGGADTQYF.

Relative to its sample, this clone is medium-sized (0.01 to 0.1%). V gene TRBV4-1 combines with J gene TRBJ2-2; TRBD1 matches at 8 bases. Germline CDR1 reads MGHRA; CDR2 reads YSYEKL. The CDR3 spans 16 residues. With V trimmed by 3 bases and J by 2 bases, 5 bases remained unmatched. CDR3 nucleotide sequence: TGCGCCAGCAGCCATAACAGGGGGGATAACACCGGGGAGCTGTTTTTT. Amino acid sequence: CASSHNRGDNTGELFF.

DNA of the CDR3: TGCGCCAGCAGCCTCCCAGCAAGGACACACTCCTACGAGCAGTACTTC. Amino acid sequence: CASSLPARTHSYEQYF. The V and J genes are TRBV5-1 and TRBJ2-7, with D possibly matching TRBD1 (5 bases). Germline V gene data show CDR1 as SGHRS and CDR2 as YFSETQ. This CDR3 region has 16 residues. V was clipped by 4 bases and J by 0 bases, with 17 bases between them.

The chain joins TRBV4-2 to TRBJ2-1; a weak D match, TRBD1 (5 bases). Germline V gene lookup returns CDR1 LGHNA and CDR2 YNFKEQ. The CDR3 consists of 16 residues. V lost 0 bases and J 7 bases, leaving 16 bases between the germline ends. CDR3: CASSQDLRGMGNEQFF. The CDR3 DNA reads TGTGCCAGCAGCCAAGATTTAAGGGGAATGGGGAATGAGCAGTTCTTC.

This chain links TRBV2 with TRBJ2-4; no clear D. The V gene lost 3 bases and the J gene lost 0 bases, with 15 bases spanning the gap. The CDR3 length is 17 residues. The germline CDR1 and CDR2 sequences are SNHLY and FYNNEI. CDR3 in DNA: TGTGCCAGCAGTGAGTTGCTCACGCAACTAGCCAAAAACATTCAGTACTTC. This translates into CASSELLTQLAKNIQYF.

The gene calls are TRBV5-4 and TRBJ1-2, with D possibly TRBD1 on 6 matching bases. This CDR3 is 15 amino acids long. Trimming removed 4 bases at V and 6 bases at J, with 19 bases between. Looked up from germline, CDR1 is SGHNT and CDR2 is YYREEE (reference sequence). The CDR3 nucleotides are TGTGCCAGCAGCAACGTGAACAGGGAAGGCGATGGCTACACCTTC. Translating gives CASSNVNREGDGYTF.

V is TRBV11-1 and J is TRBJ2-5, with no clear D. V was clipped by 2 bases and J by 5 bases, with 6 bases between them. Looked up from germline, CDR1 is SGHAT and CDR2 is FQDESV (reference sequence). There are 12 residues in the CDR3. In DNA form, the CDR3 reads TGTGCCAGCAGCTTATACCGGGAGACCCAGTACTTC. Residues: CASSLYRETQYF.

CDR3 sequence reads: CASSAPGQGTEKLFF. The CDR3 DNA is TGTGCCAGTAGTGCTCCGGGACAGGGGACTGAAAAACTGTTTTTT. V gene TRBV19 combines with J gene TRBJ1-4; 10 nucleotides align to TRBD1. This CDR3 comprises 15 residues. From germline, CDR1 is LNHDA and CDR2 SQIVND (reference sequence). The junction had 7 bases not matched to a gene; V was cut back by 5 bases and J by 7 bases.

V usage is TRBV5-4 and J usage is TRBJ1-1; D unresolved. The V and J ends lost 0 bases and 0 bases respectively, with 9 bases between them. Germline V gene data show CDR1 as SGHNT and CDR2 as YYREEE (reference sequence). This CDR3 contains 15 residues. The CDR3 nucleotides are TGTGCCAGCAGCTTGGGCGGACTCTTGAACACTGAAGCTTTCTTT. Amino acids: CASSLGGLLNTEAFF. The full variable domain, in which reference TRBV5-4 and TRBJ1-1 provide the parts outside the CDR3, is ETGVTQSPTHLIKTRGQQVTLRCSSQSGHNTVSWYQQALGQGPQFIFQYYREEENGRGNFPPRFSGLQFPNYSSELNVNALELDDSALYLCASSLGGLLNTEAFFGQGTRLTVV.

V and J are TRBV2 and TRBJ2-4, with D perhaps matching TRBD2 (6 bases). The germline gives CDR1 SNHLY, CDR2 FYNNEI. Trimming stripped 3 bases from V and 4 bases from J, with 19 bases between. The CDR3 loop spans 17 amino acids. As DNA, the CDR3 is TGTGCCAGCAGTGAGCCCTCTCTCAGGAGGGCAAAAAACATTCAGTACTTC. This codes for CASSEPSLRRAKNIQYF.

The chain is built from TRBV3-1 (or the pseudogene TRBV3-2) and TRBJ2-5; 7 bases are shared with TRBD1. The CDR3 runs to 15 residues. Germline V CDR1 and CDR2: LGHDT, YNNKEL (reference sequence). V lost 4 bases, J lost 1 base, and 6 bases stayed unmatched. CDR3 DNA sequence: TGTGCCAGCAGCCCGCCGGGACAGACCCAAGAGACCCAGTACTTC. As protein: CASSPPGQTQETQYF.

The chain has TRBV18 and TRBJ1-5, with a weak D call TRBD1 (5 bases). The CDR3 totals 15 residues. Germline CDR1 is KGHSH and CDR2 is LQKENI. V was trimmed by 2 bases and J by 2 bases, leaving 10 bases between them. For the CDR3, the DNA is TGTGCCAGCTCACCAGAAGGACACGGCAATCAGCCCCAGCATTTT. This codes for CASSPEGHGNQPQHF.

The rearrangement joins TRBV5-1 to TRBJ2-7; perhaps TRBD1 as D (5 bases). V dropped 0 bases and J dropped 2 bases, with 9 bases sitting between them. The germline V gene encodes CDR1 SGHRS and CDR2 YFSETQ. The CDR3 runs 14 residues. Here the CDR3 reads CASSLDRLTYEQYF. As DNA, the CDR3 is TGCGCCAGCAGCTTGGACAGGTTAACCTACGAGCAGTACTTC.

The rearrangement links TRBV30 to TRBJ1-6, with 7 bases lining up with TRBD1. CDR3 size: 14 residues. Germline values: CDR1 GTSNPN, CDR2 SVGIG (reference sequence). After removal of 2 bases from V and 18 bases from J, the junction contained 16 bases not matched to a gene. The CDR3 here is CAWSPWDSSLSPHF. CDR3 coding DNA: TGTGCCTGGAGTCCCTGGGACAGCTCCCTTAGTCCCCACTTT.